This T cell receptor (beta chain) was sequenced in a study of cytomegalovirus exposure and HLA in healthy donors. Study in general: Earlier sequencing of about 179 million T cells yielded around 120 million unique TCR beta sequences.

Amplification used 60 Vbeta primers and 13 Jbeta primers. The table came from immunoSEQ multiplex PCR; TCRdb's copy has only in-frame clones and leaves some out. Counted here are 150,000 or so clones, roughly 85% occurring once; the ten biggest clones make up just under 1%. Germline V gene sequence: CDR1 SEHNR, CDR2 FQNEAQ (reference sequence). The CDR3 contains 17 residues. V shed 8 bases and J 1 base; nucleotides not matched to a gene: 11. Only one count was recorded for this clone. Its antigen is undetermined. The study's findings and limits: For most TCR sequences rarity was the rule, although some public TCRs occurred in many donors. A missense variant in DCLRE1C was later tied to TCR beta V- and J-gene trimming. Rates of TCR association differed by HLA locus in a later analysis, with DRB1 highest and HLA-C lowest.

The chain is built from TRBV7-9 and TRBJ2-1; 10 nucleotides line up with TRBD2. The origin of this receptor is a woman between 45 and 60 years old in good health and CMV-seropositive. The sample taken for sequencing was PBMCs. The CDR3 DNA is TGTGCCAGCCCCGGCCCCCTAGCGGGAGAATCCTACAATGAGCAGTTCTTC. It yields the protein CASPGPLAGESYNEQFF.